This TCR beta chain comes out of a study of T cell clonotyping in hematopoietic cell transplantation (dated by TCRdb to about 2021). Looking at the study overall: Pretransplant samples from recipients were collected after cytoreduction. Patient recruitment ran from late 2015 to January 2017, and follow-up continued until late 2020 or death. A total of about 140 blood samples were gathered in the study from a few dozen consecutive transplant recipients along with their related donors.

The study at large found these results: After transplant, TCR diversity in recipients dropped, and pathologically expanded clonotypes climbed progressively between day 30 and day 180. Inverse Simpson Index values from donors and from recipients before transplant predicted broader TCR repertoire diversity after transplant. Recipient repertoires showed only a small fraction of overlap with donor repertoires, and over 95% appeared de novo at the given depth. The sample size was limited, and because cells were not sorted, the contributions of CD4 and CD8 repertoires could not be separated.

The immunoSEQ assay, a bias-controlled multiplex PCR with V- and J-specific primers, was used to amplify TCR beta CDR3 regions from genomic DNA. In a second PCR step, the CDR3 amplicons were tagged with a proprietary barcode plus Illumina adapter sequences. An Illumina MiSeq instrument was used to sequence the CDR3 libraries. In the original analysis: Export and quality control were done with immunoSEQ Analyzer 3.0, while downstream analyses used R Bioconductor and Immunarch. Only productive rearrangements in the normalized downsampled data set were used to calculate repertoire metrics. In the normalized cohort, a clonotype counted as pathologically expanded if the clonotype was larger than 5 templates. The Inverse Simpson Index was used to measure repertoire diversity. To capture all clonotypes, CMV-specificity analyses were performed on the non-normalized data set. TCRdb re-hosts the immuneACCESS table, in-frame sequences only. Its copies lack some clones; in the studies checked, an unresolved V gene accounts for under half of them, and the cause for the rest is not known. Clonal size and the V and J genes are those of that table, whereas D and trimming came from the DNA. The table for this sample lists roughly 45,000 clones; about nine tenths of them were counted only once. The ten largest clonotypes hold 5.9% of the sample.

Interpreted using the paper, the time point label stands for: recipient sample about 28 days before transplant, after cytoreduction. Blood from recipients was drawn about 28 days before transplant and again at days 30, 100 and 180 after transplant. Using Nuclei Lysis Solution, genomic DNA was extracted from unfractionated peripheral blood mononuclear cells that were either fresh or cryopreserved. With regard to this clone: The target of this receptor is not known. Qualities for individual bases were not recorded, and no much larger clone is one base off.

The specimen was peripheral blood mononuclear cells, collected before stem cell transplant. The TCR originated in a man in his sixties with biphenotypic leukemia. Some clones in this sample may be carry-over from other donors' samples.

DNA sequence: TGCAGTGCACCTAGTCTCCACGAGCAGTACTTC. This is translated as CSAPSLHEQYF. The chain is assembled from TRBV20-1 and TRBJ2-7; a confident D gene designation cannot be given. The V and J ends are trimmed by 6 bases and 5 bases, leaving 11 bases between them. Measured from the cysteine to the phenylalanine, the CDR3 is 11 residues long. CDR3 DNA only is kept here, 33 bases in frame from base 1. The germline V gene (reference sequence) specifies DFQATT as CDR1 and SNEGSKA as CDR2.